These 10 T cell receptor beta chains were all obtained from the same sample, sequenced in a study of lymphopenia after photon versus proton radiotherapy. The protocol was immunoSEQ multiplex PCR, while the TCRdb copy is restricted to in-frame clones and leaves out a portion. The repertoire holds approximately 30,000 clones, with 94% as singletons. The material sequenced was peripheral blood, taken from a patient treated with photon-based radiotherapy. The receptors derive from a woman aged 45-65 years with cholangiocarcinoma.

The gene calls are TRBV7-2 and TRBJ1-5; 9 nucleotides agree with TRBD1. The CDR3 contains 16 residues. Germline assignment: CDR1 SGHTA and CDR2 FQGNSA. The trim removed 1 base at V and 6 bases at J, leaving 7 bases unmatched. CDR3 in DNA: TGTGCCAGCAGCTTAGTGGGGACAGGGAAAGGTCAGCCCCAGCATTTT. Amino acids: CASSLVGTGKGQPQHF.

The CDR3 is CASSQDWDTEAFF. CDR3 DNA: TGCGCCAGCAGCCAAGACTGGGACACTGAAGCTTTCTTT. This chain links TRBV4-3 with TRBJ1-1; D is unresolved. V was clipped by 0 bases and J by 3 bases, with 5 bases between them. Germline V gives CDR1 LGHNA, CDR2 YSLEER. The CDR3 loop spans 13 amino acids.

The rearrangement links TRBV5-6 to TRBJ2-3, with 7 nucleotides matching TRBD2. CDR1 and CDR2 (germline): SGHDT, YYEEEE. Trimming cost V 1 base and J 2 bases; bases outside gene matches: 13. The CDR3 covers 18 residues. The CDR3: CASSLYYTGLAATDTQYF. CDR3 sequence (DNA): TGTGCCAGCAGCTTGTATTATACGGGCCTAGCGGCCACAGATACGCAGTATTTT.

The V call is TRBV5-1, the J call TRBJ1-4, with TRBD1 identical over 7 bases. In germline, CDR1 is SGHRS, CDR2 YFSETQ. This CDR3 spans 15 amino acids. The trim removed 0 bases at V and 4 bases at J, leaving 3 bases unmatched. The CDR3 here is CASSLAGQINEKLFF. CDR3 DNA sequence: TGCGCCAGCAGCTTGGCGGGACAGATTAATGAAAAACTGTTTTTT.

The genes are TRBV4-3 and TRBJ2-5; D remains ambiguous. Trimming stripped 0 bases from V and 4 bases from J, with 15 bases between. This CDR3 comprises 16 residues. Germline CDR1 is LGHNA and CDR2 is YSLEER. In DNA form, the CDR3 reads TGCGCCAGCAGCCAAGACTTCCTCAGGAATCGAGAGACCCAGTACTTC. This encodes CASSQDFLRNRETQYF.

The chain uses TRBV10-3 and TRBJ2-3; no definite D call. The germline V gene has CDR1 ENHRY and CDR2 SYGVKD. The V end lost 2 bases, the J end lost 0 bases, and 9 bases lay between the germline ends. The CDR3 is 15 residues long. CDR3 in DNA: TGTGCCATCAGTGAGCCGCTGACTAGCACAGATACGCAGTATTTT. Its protein is CAISEPLTSTDTQYF.

The chain couples TRBV7-2 to TRBJ1-6; 8 bases fit TRBD1. This CDR3 spans 16 amino acids. Per the germline V gene, CDR1 is SGHTA and CDR2 is FQGNSA. With 5 bases clipped from V and 10 bases from J, the junction kept 13 bases outside the gene matches. DNA of the CDR3: TGTGCCAGCAGCCCCCCCTCCGGGACAGGCGGATCACCCCTCCACTTT. The encoded protein is CASSPPSGTGGSPLHF.

The genes are TRBV29-1 and TRBJ1-4, with 7 bases fitting TRBD1. The CDR3 has 13 amino acids. J was trimmed by 7 bases and V by 7 bases; bases with no gene match: 9. Germline V gene lookup returns CDR1 SQVTM and CDR2 ANQGSEA. This CDR3 is CSGAGAGGEKLFF. The CDR3, as DNA: TGCAGCGGCGCGGGGGCAGGGGGTGAAAAACTGTTTTTT.

The chain carries TRBV11-2 and TRBJ1-1; D might be TRBD1 (5 bases). This CDR3 is 14 amino acids long. Germline CDR1 and CDR2: SGHAT and FQNNGV. The V end was cut by 4 bases, the J end by 1 base, with 10 bases between. CDR3 DNA: TGTGCCAGCAGCTCCCTCAGGGCGAACACTGAAGCTTTCTTT. This sequence encodes CASSSLRANTEAFF.

The rearrangement joins TRBV11-2 to TRBJ1-6, with D possibly TRBD1 on 6 matching bases. CDR3 length: 14 amino acids. The germline CDR1 and CDR2 sequences are SGHAT and FQNNGV. With 1 base removed from V and 10 bases from J, the gap between germline ends came to 11 bases. CDR3: CASSLAQGPSPLHF. As DNA, the CDR3 is TGTGCCAGCAGCTTAGCACAGGGCCCCTCACCCCTCCACTTT.